The next 2 T cell receptor beta chains were all read from a single sample in a study of molecular identifiers for immune sequencing clone quantification. TCRdb re-analysed the PCR reads in MiXCR, keeping a single row per CDR3 protein. Of 97,000 or so distinct CDR3 sequences in the sample, 30% to 45% were seen once. What was sequenced was naive CD8+ T cells from blood, with Jurkat cell RNA spiked in. Sample subset: FACS-sorted CD8+CD4-CCR7+CD45RA+ naive T cells. These receptors were collected from a human donor in good health. Some libraries in this study had Jurkat cell RNA spiked in.

As to this clonotype: This CDR3 is missing its conserved last phenylalanine or tryptophan, likely due to a read error. This chain links TRBV12-3 or TRBV12-4 with TRBJ2-2; D is unclear. The V gene lost 6 bases and the J gene lost 3 bases, with 5 bases spanning the gap. The CDR3 totals 12 residues. CDR3: CASSFDTGELFI. CDR3 coding DNA: TGTGCCAGCAGCTTCGACACCGGGGAGCTGTTTATT.

Notes on this clonotype: This clone may be a read error of a much larger clone one base away. V gene TRBV5-1 combines with J gene TRBJ2-7; no clear D. This CDR3 has 13 residues. CDR1 and CDR2 from the germline V gene are SGHRS and YFSETQ. The CDR3 reads CASSLGPNYEQNF. The CDR3 DNA follows: TGCGCCAGCAGCTTGGGGCCTAACTACGAGCAGAACTTC.